This passage covers 15 T cell receptor beta chains from one sample sequenced in a study of T cell clusters in autoimmune cytopenias. Each sample's input was around 270 ng genomic DNA, roughly 40,000 genome equivalents. TRB rearrangements were amplified by touch-down multiplex PCR with mixed TRB-A/B primers. TCRdb derives one entry per CDR3 protein from the multiplex PCR reads, leaving out DNA. Here the sample table reports 8,000 to 9,500 distinct CDR3 sequences. Sample: peripheral blood. These receptors all come from a human donor with an autoimmune cytopenia or autoimmune hepatitis (not recorded which).

This rearrangement joins TRBV20-1 to TRBJ2-7; absent DNA, TCRdb's TRBD1 call cannot be checked. This CDR3 is built from 12 residues. Germline assignment: CDR1 DFQATT and CDR2 SNEGSKA (reference sequence). The CDR3 is CSANDRGYEQYF.

J is TRBJ2-7 and V is TRBV18. There are 14 residues in the CDR3. Germline CDR1 KGHSH, CDR2 LQKENI. CDR3: CASSPSTSSYEQYF. Full variable domain (rest looked up from reference TRBV18 and TRBJ2-7): NAGVMQNPRHLVRRRGQEARLRCSPMKGHSHVYWYRQLPEEGLKFMVYLQKENIIDESGMPKERFSAEFPKEGPSILRIQQVVRGDSAAYFCASSPSTSSYEQYFGPGTRLTVT.

This sequence joins TRBV7-9 and TRBJ2-4; the TCRdb D gene call, TRBD1, has no DNA to confirm it. From germline, CDR1 is SEHNR and CDR2 FQNEAQ (reference sequence). CDR3 size: 16 residues. CDR3 sequence: CASSPPIRLAKNIQYF.

The chain links TRBV27 to TRBJ2-3; checking the TCRdb D call of TRBD1 is not possible without DNA. The CDR3 has 14 amino acids. CDR1 is MNHEY and CDR2 is SMNVEV in the germline V gene (reference sequence). The CDR3 sequence: CASSYGQGRDTQYF.

The chain recombines TRBV6-5 with TRBJ1-1. CDR1 and CDR2 from the germline V gene are MNHEY and SVGAGI. The CDR3 runs 16 residues. CDR3 amino acids: CASSELVGTLGTEAFF.

This clonotype is called medium-sized based on its frequency. This rearrangement joins TRBV27 to TRBJ2-7; TCRdb gives TRBD1 as the D gene, but with no DNA this cannot be confirmed. This CDR3 has 11 amino acids. Per the germline V gene, CDR1 is MNHEY and CDR2 is SMNVEV (reference sequence). The chain's CDR3 is CASTGRYEQYF.

The chain employs TRBV27 and TRBJ2-7; TCRdb selects TRBD2, and the lack of DNA leaves this call unchecked. The CDR3 covers 14 residues. Germline values: CDR1 MNHEY, CDR2 SMNVEV (reference sequence). This CDR3 reads CASSFGGPSYEQYF.

The J gene is TRBJ2-5, the V gene TRBV5-6; there is no DNA to check the TCRdb D call of TRBD2. The CDR3 length is 14 residues. Looked up from germline, CDR1 is SGHDT and CDR2 is YYEEEE. CDR3 in amino acids: CASSLLGGQETQYF.

The chain links TRBV6-1 to TRBJ1-5; TCRdb gives TRBD1 as the D gene, but with no DNA this cannot be confirmed. The CDR3 is 12 residues long. From germline, CDR1 is MNHNS and CDR2 SASEGT. CDR3 amino acids: CASWGGNQPQHF.

The chain uses TRBV11-2 and TRBJ2-7; TCRdb's D call of TRBD1 is untestable without DNA. Germline V CDR1 and CDR2: SGHAT, FQNNGV. The CDR3 consists of 16 residues. CDR3 region: CASSLIQGARGNEQYF. Looking up the rest from reference TRBV11-2 and TRBJ2-7 gives the full variable domain: EAGVAQSPRYKIIEKRQSVAFWCNPISGHATLYWYQQILGQGPKLLIQFQNNGVVDDSQLPKDRFSAERLKGVDSTLKIQPAKLEDSAVYLCASSLIQGARGNEQYFGPGTRLTVT.

The rearrangement joins TRBV6-1 to TRBJ2-7. Germline values: CDR1 MNHNS, CDR2 SASEGT. The CDR3 is 15 residues long. The CDR3 here is CASIPIPDISYEQYF.

This chain's CDR3 is CSASQGAKGYTF. This sequence joins TRBV20-1 and TRBJ1-2; TCRdb lists TRBD1, though no DNA is available to test this call. There are 12 residues in the CDR3. Germline V gene data show CDR1 as DFQATT and CDR2 as SNEGSKA (reference sequence).

V and J are TRBV18 and TRBJ1-1; TCRdb returns TRBD1, unconfirmable since there is no DNA. The CDR3 totals 14 residues. Germline values: CDR1 KGHSH, CDR2 LQKENI. CDR3 sequence reads: CASSLGTGGNEAFF.

CDR3 region: CASSLDTRNNEQFF. V usage is TRBV5-1 and J usage is TRBJ2-1. The CDR3 contains 14 residues. Germline V gene sequence: CDR1 SGHRS, CDR2 YFSETQ.

This clonotype is classed as medium-sized by frequency. The chain is built from TRBV29-1 and TRBJ2-5. This CDR3 is 12 amino acids long. Germline V gene lookup returns CDR1 SQVTM and CDR2 ANQGSEA. CDR3 in amino acids: CSVGQIVETQYF.